This is a list of T cell receptor beta chains from one sample in a study of healthy donors' naive CD4 and CD8 T cells. MiXCR, run by TCRdb on the reads, gives a single entry per CDR3 protein. In the table there are around 200,000 distinct CDR3 sequences, about 70% of which are singletons. The sequenced sample consisted of naive CD4+ and CD8+ T cells sorted from blood, pooled from several donors. The receptors shown here come from a pool of human donors in good health; the sample pools cells from several healthy donors. Each CDR3 is given with its conserved first and last residue. Fields, in order: V gene, D gene, J gene, clone size, CDR3 DNA, CDR3 protein. A D gene is named only where the DNA matches it firmly. For some rows the clone size is stated as once, few or many, or as a class when expanded; others skip it.

>TRBV27|.|TRBJ1-1|.
TGTGCCAGCAGTTTGCTCCTGCGAGGGGGACGAGGCAACACTGAAGCTTTCTTT
CASSLLLRGGRGNTEAFF
>TRBV10-3|.|TRBJ1-1|.
TGTGCCATTCGGACAGAAGTCAACACTGAAGCTTTCTTT
CAIRTEVNTEAFF
>TRBV29-1|TRBD1|TRBJ2-7|.
TGCAGCGTTTCCGGGACAGGGCTTTACGAGCAGTACTTC
CSVSGTGLYEQYF
>TRBV27|.|TRBJ1-1|.
TGTGCCAGCAGTTTATCGACGGGGATGAACACTGAAGCTTTCTTT
CASSLSTGMNTEAFF
>TRBV30|.|TRBJ1-1|.
TGTGCCTGGACGCCCTTCCTTGGAGCTTTCTTT
CAWTPFLGAFF
>TRBV6-5|TRBD1|TRBJ2-2|.
TGTGCCAGCAGTTACAGGGACAGCCAGAACACCGGGGAGCTGTTTTTT
CASSYRDSQNTGELFF
>TRBV19|.|TRBJ2-7|.
TGTGCCAGTAGTATTACCGTTGCCTACGAGCAGTACTTC
CASSITVAYEQYF
>TRBV6-5|.|TRBJ1-6|.
TGTGCCAGCAGTTACTGGGGCAGAAGCTCCTATAATTCACCCCTCCACTTT
CASSYWGRSSYNSPLHF
>TRBV6-5|.|TRBJ2-7|.
TGTGCCAGCAGTTACCTCGCAAATGCCCTCTACGAGCAGTACTTC
CASSYLANALYEQYF
>TRBV19|.|TRBJ2-1|few
TGTGCCAGTAGTTTAGCGAGCTCCTACAATGAGCAGTTCTTC
CASSLASSYNEQFF
>TRBV19|TRBD1|TRBJ1-1|.
TGTGCCAGTAGTTATCAGGGGGCGGCTGAAGCTTTCTTT
CASSYQGAAEAFF
>TRBV12-3/TRBV12-4|.|TRBJ1-1|.
TGTGCCAGCAGTTTTACCGATGCTTTCTTT
CASSFTDAFF
>TRBV19|.|TRBJ2-1|.
TGTGCCAGTAGTATAGTGGCACTCTCCTACAATGAGCAGTTCTTC
CASSIVALSYNEQFF
>TRBV19|TRBD1|TRBJ2-7|.
TGTGCCAGTAGTATTATGGACAGGAGCTACGAGCAGTACTTC
CASSIMDRSYEQYF
>TRBV18|.|TRBJ2-3|.
TGTGCCAGCTCGTCCCAGGGGTCCACAGATACGCAGTATTTT
CASSSQGSTDTQYF